This T cell receptor (beta chain) was identified during a study of siplizumab effects on memory and regulatory T cells. From germline, CDR1 is SQVTM and CDR2 ANQGSEA. The length of the CDR3 is 14 residues. V lost 4 bases, J lost 0 bases, and 2 bases stayed unmatched. Around 100,000 TCR templates underwent assay in every sample. Sequencing used immunoSEQ multiplex PCR; TCRdb keeps in-frame clones, though not all of them. Of 60,000 to 70,000 clones listed, over 70% are singletons. This TCR was sampled from a human donor in good health. Sequencing was carried out using Tregs sorted from blood. This sequence joins TRBV29-1 and TRBJ2-2; 7 bases are a match to TRBD2. CDR3 nucleotides: TGCAGCGTTGGAAGCGGGGCGAACACCGGGGAGCTGTTTTTT. It translates to CSVGSGANTGELFF.